Listed below are T cell receptor beta chains from one sample, sequenced in a study of memory CD8 T cells in hepatitis C reinfection. The method was immunoSEQ multiplex PCR; TCRdb's version includes in-frame clones alone and lacks a portion of them. The sample has tens of thousands of clones, about 90% seen once; the top ten hold 1%. Source material: naive CD8+ T cells sorted from blood. The receptors were sampled from a man aged 18 to 29 with hepatitis C virus infection. Both conserved end residues are part of each CDR3. D genes are given only for firm matches. Rows give clone size only sometimes, using once, few, many, or a class for an expanded clone.

clone_size j_call v_call cdr3_length d_call cdr3_aa cdr3_nt
. TRBJ1-5 TRBV7-9 12 . CASSPRGGDQHF TGTGCCAGCAGCCCCAGGGGAGGGGACCAGCATTTT
. TRBJ1-1 TRBV5-1 14 TRBD1 CASSFTGAGTEAFF TGCGCCAGCAGCTTCACAGGGGCCGGGACTGAAGCTTTCTTT
. TRBJ1-5 TRBV6-5 14 . CASSELVSNQPQHF TGTGCCAGCAGTGAGCTCGTTAGCAATCAGCCCCAGCATTTT
. TRBJ2-1 TRBV11-2 16 . CASSFSLYASDNEQFF TGTGCCAGCAGCTTCTCCCTCTACGCTTCTGACAATGAGCAGTTCTTC
. TRBJ1-5 TRBV28 15 TRBD1 CASSGQALGGWPQHF TGTGCCAGCAGCGGACAGGCCCTGGGGGGTTGGCCCCAGCATTTT
. TRBJ2-3 TRBV7-9 14 . CASSLGAVTDTQYF TGTGCCAGCAGCTTAGGGGCAGTCACAGATACGCAGTATTTT
. TRBJ2-5 TRBV28 17 TRBD1 CASSFGYGTALQETQYF TGTGCCAGCAGTTTCGGGTATGGGACAGCCCTCCAAGAGACCCAGTACTTC
. TRBJ2-2 TRBV19 14 . CASSIVANTGELFF TGTGCCAGTAGTATAGTAGCGAACACCGGGGAGCTGTTTTTT
. TRBJ1-1 TRBV19 14 . CASSIDFGSTEAFF TGTGCCAGTAGTATAGATTTTGGTAGCACTGAAGCTTTCTTT
once TRBJ2-1 TRBV5-6 12 . CASSAQGNEQFF TGTGCCAGCAGCGCACAGGGTAATGAGCAGTTCTTC
. TRBJ2-1 TRBV7-8 14 . CASSLVGGGNEQFF TGTGCCAGCAGCTTGGTGGGAGGGGGGAATGAGCAGTTCTTC
. TRBJ2-1 TRBV9 19 . CASAQGEIWSESSYNEQFF TGTGCCAGCGCCCAAGGGGAAATTTGGAGTGAAAGCTCCTACAATGAGCAGTTCTTC
. TRBJ1-1 TRBV5-1 15 . CASSLEPAVDSEAFF TGCGCCAGCAGCTTGGAGCCAGCGGTCGACTCTGAAGCTTTCTTT
. TRBJ2-3 TRBV14 18 TRBD2 CASSPTRISGSSTDTQYF TGTGCCAGCAGCCCTACCCGAATTAGCGGGAGCAGCACAGATACGCAGTATTTT
. TRBJ2-3 TRBV27 18 TRBD2 CASSATSGRSVPTDTQYF TGTGCCAGCAGTGCGACTAGCGGGAGGAGTGTCCCCACAGATACGCAGTATTTT
. TRBJ2-2 TRBV6-1 18 TRBD2 CASSEPSGGPRVNGELFF TGTGCCAGCAGTGAGCCTAGCGGGGGCCCTCGGGTGAACGGGGAGCTGTTTTTT
. TRBJ2-7 TRBV27 13 . CASSFTGNYEQYF TGTGCCAGCAGTTTCACAGGCAACTACGAGCAGTACTTC
. TRBJ2-3 TRBV7-6 17 TRBD2 CASSLAVSGGYTDTQYF TGTGCCAGCAGCTTAGCGGTGTCGGGGGGGTATACAGATACGCAGTATTTT
. TRBJ1-5 TRBV19 14 TRBD1 CASSIVQGQPPEHF TGTGCCAGTAGTATAGTTCAGGGACAGCCACCTGAGCATTTT
. TRBJ2-2 TRBV7-6 12 . CASSSRTGELFF TGTGCCAGCAGCTCTCGGACCGGGGAGCTGTTTTTT